The 23 T cell receptor beta chains presented below share a single source sample, sequenced in a study of blood T cell repertoires in COVID-19 (dated by TCRdb to the early 2020s). The protocol used for the library was the immunoSEQ multiplex PCR assay. TCRdb stores this immuneACCESS table with in-frame sequences only. Part of the clones is absent; in the studies checked, under half of the shortfall reflects unresolved V genes, and no reason is known for the rest. Here the sample has 100,000 to 150,000 clones; roughly 83% occur a single time. The top ten clonotypes cover about 5.7% of the sample. Material: peripheral blood. Every receptor here comes from a human donor in a cohort sampled during active COVID-19.

The chain joins TRBV7-2 to TRBJ1-5; maybe TRBD1 (6 bases). There are 15 residues in the CDR3. V shed 6 bases and J shed 5 bases, with 17 bases lying between them. CDR1 and CDR2 (germline): SGHTA, FQGNSA. The CDR3 DNA reads TGTGCCAGCAGTTTCCCCGGGACACCCTATCAGCCCCAGCATTTT. Protein: CASSFPGTPYQPQHF.

The rearrangement joins TRBV18 to TRBJ1-4; D is unclear. This CDR3 spans 12 amino acids. Germline V gene lookup returns CDR1 KGHSH and CDR2 LQKENI. Trimming removed 4 bases from V and 8 bases from J, with 8 bases in between. The DNA of the CDR3 is TGTGCCAGCTCACACCGGGAGGAAAAACTGTTTTTT. It yields the protein CASSHREEKLFF.

The chain links TRBV3-1 (or the pseudogene TRBV3-2) to TRBJ2-7; the match to TRBD1 covers 10 bases. CDR1 and CDR2 from the germline V gene are LGHDT and YNNKEL (reference sequence). The ends lost 0 bases at V and 3 bases at J; junction bases unmatched: 14. CDR3 length equals 19 residues. The CDR3 sequence is CASSQDSWDDRGRIYEQYF. As DNA, the CDR3 is TGTGCCAGCAGCCAAGATAGCTGGGATGACAGGGGGCGCATCTACGAGCAGTACTTC.

This clone has ten or more counts. V and J are TRBV9 and TRBJ2-1, with 13 bases aligning to TRBD2. Germline V lookup: CDR1 SGDLS, CDR2 YYNGEE. This CDR3 region has 16 residues. Trimming removed 4 bases from V and 7 bases from J; junction bases left unmatched: 8. DNA for the CDR3: TGTGCCAGCAGCCTAGGACTAGCGGGAGTGGGTAATGAGCAGTTCTTC. Amino acid sequence: CASSLGLAGVGNEQFF.

The rearrangement joins TRBV18 to TRBJ1-5; 9 positions agree with TRBD1. CDR1 and CDR2 from the germline V gene are KGHSH and LQKENI. V was clipped by 4 bases and J by 3 bases; unmatched bases: 7. The CDR3 runs 16 residues. The CDR3 DNA reads as TGTGCCAGCTCACGGGGACAGGGAGTTTCCAATCAGCCCCAGCATTTT. It translates to CASSRGQGVSNQPQHF.

The count of this clone is one. J is TRBJ1-1 and V is TRBV7-2; TRBD1 matches at 10 bases. V lost 5 bases to trimming and J lost 4 bases; unmatched junction nucleotides: 4. Germline-derived CDR1 and CDR2 are SGHTA and FQGNSA. The CDR3 totals 14 residues. CDR3 protein: CASSPRTGGTEAFF. The CDR3 DNA reads as TGTGCCAGCAGCCCACGGACAGGGGGCACTGAAGCTTTCTTT.

The chain joins TRBV25-1 to TRBJ1-1; 9 positions agree with TRBD1. Unmatched junction bases numbered 10, after V lost 7 bases and J lost 4 bases. In germline, CDR1 is MGHDK, CDR2 SYGVNS. The CDR3 contains 15 residues. In DNA, the CDR3 is TGTGCCAGCAAGGCGGGACAGGGCATGGGCACTGAAGCTTTCTTT. It specifies CASKAGQGMGTEAFF.

The chain carries TRBV5-5 and TRBJ2-1; D not resolved. The germline V and J ends were trimmed by 0 bases and 4 bases, with 17 bases remaining between them. CDR1 SGHKS and CDR2 YYEKEE come from the germline V gene (reference sequence). This CDR3 has 17 amino acids. The CDR3 spells CASSLAFSTGSYNEQFF. The CDR3 bases are TGTGCCAGCAGCTTGGCCTTTTCGACCGGGTCATACAATGAGCAGTTCTTC. Full variable domain (outside the CDR3, taken from reference TRBV5-5 and TRBJ2-1): DAGVTQSPTHLIKTRGQQVTLRCSPISGHKSVSWYQQVLGQGPQFIFQYYEKEERGRGNFPDRFSARQFPNYSSELNVNALLLGDSALYLCASSLAFSTGSYNEQFFGPGTRLTVL.

The chain recombines TRBV7-2 with TRBJ1-5; tentatively, D is TRBD1 (6 bases). This CDR3 is built from 16 residues. The germline gives CDR1 SGHTA, CDR2 FQGNSA. The V end was cut by 4 bases, the J end by 1 base, with 14 bases between. The CDR3 here is CASSSPGVGSNQPQHF. The CDR3 region has the DNA TGTGCCAGCAGCTCGCCAGGGGTGGGGAGCAATCAGCCCCAGCATTTT.

The CDR3 DNA follows: TGTGCCAGCTCGGTCATTGGGCAGGGTGGGAATGAGCAGTTCTTC. It specifies CASSVIGQGGNEQFF. The chain recombines TRBV7-6 with TRBJ2-1; possibly TRBD1 for D (5 bases). The CDR3 consists of 15 residues. Deletions cut 8 bases from V and 7 bases from J, with 21 bases between. CDR1 SGHVS and CDR2 FNYEAQ come from the germline V gene.

The chain joins TRBV9 to TRBJ2-7; 9 bases map to TRBD2. This CDR3 region has 16 residues. Trimming took 0 bases from V and 9 from J; bases not matched to a gene: 13. Germline CDR1 is SGDLS and CDR2 is YYNGEE. CDR3 amino acids: CASSVATGTSREGQYF. The CDR3 bases are TGTGCCAGCAGCGTAGCTACCGGGACTAGCAGGGAAGGGCAGTACTTC. Together with reference TRBV9 and TRBJ2-7, the CDR3 gives the full variable domain: DSGVTQTPKHLITATGQRVTLRCSPRSGDLSVYWYQQSLDQGLQFLIQYYNGEERAKGNILERFSAQQFPDLHSELNLSSLELGDSALYFCASSVATGTSREGQYFGPGTRLTVT.

The chain recombines TRBV18 with TRBJ2-7; 9 positions match TRBD1. CDR3 length: 15 residues. Looked up from germline, CDR1 is KGHSH and CDR2 is LQKENI. The V segment lost 6 bases and the J segment 0 bases; nucleotides outside the gene matches: 6. CDR3 DNA: TGTGCCAGCTCGCCGGGACAGGGAAACTCCTACGAGCAGTACTTC. It yields the protein CASSPGQGNSYEQYF.

In the case of this clone: Other nucleotide sequences from this sample produce the same CDR3. The chain has TRBV4-3 and TRBJ2-1; 9 bases match TRBD2. The CDR3 is 15 amino acids. V lost 0 bases to trimming and J lost 4 bases; unmatched junction nucleotides: 1. Germline loops: CDR1 LGHNA, CDR2 YSLEER. CDR3 nucleotide sequence: TGCGCCAGCAGCCAAGATACTAGCGGGTACAATGAGCAGTTCTTC. Its translation: CASSQDTSGYNEQFF.

The chain has TRBV6-5 and TRBJ1-2; 7 nucleotides align to TRBD1. CDR3 length: 15 residues. In germline, CDR1 is MNHEY, CDR2 SVGAGI. J lost 5 bases, V lost 4 bases, and 10 bases had no gene match. This chain's CDR3 is CASSLITGTAYGYTF. The DNA for the CDR3 is TGTGCCAGCAGTTTAATTACCGGGACAGCATATGGCTACACCTTC.

The V and J genes are TRBV7-3 and TRBJ2-1, with 10 nucleotides matching TRBD2. Trimming at V came to 3 bases and at J to 4 bases, leaving 9 bases not matched to a gene. The V gene's germline CDR1 is SGHTA and CDR2 FQGTGA. This CDR3 has 17 residues. DNA for the CDR3: TGTGCCAGCAGCTTGTTCCCGACTAGCGGGTCATACAATGAGCAGTTCTTC. Its translation is CASSLFPTSGSYNEQFF.

The chain recombines TRBV12-5 with TRBJ2-3; D gene unclear. V was clipped by 4 bases and J by 2 bases, with 4 bases between them. CDR1 is LGHNT, CDR2 FRNRAP, per germline. CDR3 size: 12 residues. This CDR3 is CASGYTTDTQYF. CDR3 nucleotide sequence: TGTGCTAGTGGTTACACCACAGATACGCAGTATTTT.

V is TRBV3-1 (or the pseudogene TRBV3-2) and J is TRBJ2-7, with D possibly being TRBD2 (5 bases). The CDR3 covers 15 residues. V was trimmed by 0 bases and J by 3 bases, leaving 12 bases between them. The germline V gene has CDR1 LGHDT and CDR2 YNNKEL (reference sequence). The chain's CDR3 is CASSQERGRSYEQYF. The CDR3 bases are TGTGCCAGCAGCCAAGAACGGGGAAGAAGCTACGAGCAGTACTTC.

The chain joins TRBV13 to TRBJ2-7, with D possibly TRBD1 on 5 matching bases. Germline values: CDR1 PRHDT, CDR2 FYEKMQ (reference sequence). V was pared by 4 bases and J by 1 base, with 8 bases between. The CDR3 has 13 residues. The CDR3 spells CASSSTASYEQYF. The CDR3 bases are TGTGCCAGCAGCTCGACAGCTTCCTACGAGCAGTACTTC.

This chain joins TRBV12-5 and TRBJ2-6; 8 nucleotides align to TRBD1. Trimming cost V 3 bases and J 0 bases; bases outside gene matches: 4. The CDR3 runs to 17 residues. Germline CDR1 LGHNT, CDR2 FRNRAP. Written as DNA, the CDR3 is TGTGCTAGTGGTTTTGGACAGGGCGGCTCTGGGGCCAACGTCCTGACTTTC. It specifies CASGFGQGGSGANVLTF.

The chain recombines TRBV5-1 with TRBJ1-6, with D maybe TRBD1 (6 bases). CDR1 is SGHRS and CDR2 is YFSETQ in the germline V gene. CDR3 length equals 13 residues. Trimming removed 9 bases from V and 7 bases from J, with 14 bases in between. This CDR3 is CATSTGPNSPLHF. The CDR3 DNA reads TGCGCCACCTCGACAGGCCCGAATTCACCCCTCCACTTT. The full variable domain, rest sourced from reference TRBV5-1 and TRBJ1-6, is KAGVTQTPRYLIKTRGQQVTLSCSPISGHRSVSWYQQTPGQGLQFLFEYFSETQRNKGNFPGRFSGRQFSNSRSEMNVSTLELGDSALYLCATSTGPNSPLHFGNGTRLTVT.

This rearrangement joins TRBV7-9 to TRBJ1-6; 8 bases match TRBD1. This CDR3 has 15 residues. Germline V CDR1 and CDR2: SEHNR, FQNEAQ (reference sequence). Losses at the gene ends were 5 bases for V and 10 bases for J; bases not matched to a gene: 10. CDR3 nucleotide sequence: TGTGCCAGCAGCCGGACAGGGCCGAGGGACTCACCCCTCCACTTT. Translating it yields CASSRTGPRDSPLHF.

The V and J genes are TRBV24-1 and TRBJ2-1; 13 bases map to TRBD2. V was pared by 7 bases and J by 5 bases, with 4 bases of the junction left unmatched. This CDR3 comprises 15 residues. The germline V gene has CDR1 KGHDR and CDR2 SFDVKD. CDR3 residues: CATSAGTSGNNEQFF. CDR3 nucleotide sequence: TGTGCCACCAGCGCCGGGACTAGCGGGAACAATGAGCAGTTCTTC.

V is TRBV6-2 or TRBV6-3 and J is TRBJ1-2; 7 nucleotides align to TRBD1. Trimming removed 6 bases from V and 3 bases from J; junction bases left unmatched: 4. The CDR3 is made up of 13 amino acids. Per germline, CDR1 MNHEY and CDR2 SVGEGT. The CDR3: CASRPTGDYGYTF. CDR3 DNA sequence: TGTGCCAGCAGACCTACAGGGGACTATGGCTACACCTTC.